These T cell receptor beta chains were read from a single sample in a study of blood T cell repertoires in COVID-19. Produced via immunoSEQ multiplex PCR; TCRdb's table is partial and in-frame only. The sample has about 70,000 clones, roughly 86% seen once. Source material: peripheral blood. Receptors were obtained from a man in his 70s with active COVID-19. The conserved cysteine and the conserved F or W are not part of the CDR3 here. Fields, in order: CDR3 protein, clone size, D gene, V gene, J gene. D genes are given only for firm matches. Rows may omit the clone size; those that give it use once, few, many or a size class.

ASSVEWRSSYNSPLH	-	-	TRBV9	TRBJ1-6
SVPRGMGTDTQY	-	-	TRBV29-1	TRBJ2-3
ASSHNPGLAGGYNEQF	-	TRBD2	TRBV3-1/TRBV3-2	TRBJ2-1
ATSDSGWAGEQY	-	-	TRBV24-1	TRBJ2-7
ASSQRLAGLQETQY	-	TRBD2	TRBV4-1	TRBJ2-5
ASRRGRGLYEQY	-	TRBD1	TRBV6-5	TRBJ2-7
SVEALGYNEQF	-	-	TRBV29-1	TRBJ2-1
ASSSLLSGRYEQY	-	TRBD2	TRBV2	TRBJ2-7
AWRGQLYEQY	-	-	TRBV30	TRBJ2-7
ASSQRPSRGYEQY	-	-	TRBV3-1/TRBV3-2	TRBJ2-7
ASSPGGGKTPYEQY	-	-	TRBV7-6	TRBJ2-7
ASSLPGGGEAF	-	-	TRBV7-3	TRBJ1-1
ASSRRSGSTDTQY	-	-	TRBV9	TRBJ2-3
ASSPRQATYGYT	-	-	TRBV18	TRBJ1-2
ASSRTPYSNQPQH	-	-	TRBV9	TRBJ1-5
ASTGVSANTGELF	-	-	TRBV5-1	TRBJ2-2
ASSQDWAATYEQY	-	-	TRBV4-3	TRBJ2-7
AWGLAGGPDTQY	-	TRBD2	TRBV30	TRBJ2-3
ASSQGQGGPSGANVLT	-	TRBD1	TRBV6-2/TRBV6-3	TRBJ2-6
AWSVRHGETQY	-	-	TRBV30	TRBJ2-5
ASSLTGTRIYNEQF	-	-	TRBV7-3	TRBJ2-1
ASNLTPGERSYGYT	-	-	TRBV5-6	TRBJ1-2
ASSLWEGDTEAF	-	-	TRBV5-1	TRBJ1-1
ASSTYNEQF	few	-	TRBV27	TRBJ2-1
ASSQDRYRGGGYT	once	TRBD1	TRBV14	TRBJ1-2
ASTTVRGGQPQH	-	-	TRBV19	TRBJ1-5
ASSLAGQPYGYT	once	-	TRBV5-4	TRBJ1-2
ASSRRLGGEQF	-	-	TRBV4-1	TRBJ2-1
ASSIATSALNEQF	-	TRBD2	TRBV27	TRBJ2-1
ASSVVEENSPLH	-	-	TRBV9	TRBJ1-6
ASSDLGTGHNEQF	-	TRBD1	TRBV6-1	TRBJ2-1
ASSPTGGADYGYT	-	-	TRBV11-2	TRBJ1-2
ASRVGVAGVGEQY	-	TRBD2	TRBV6-5	TRBJ2-7
ATSDFGQTGIDEQF	-	TRBD1	TRBV24-1	TRBJ2-1
SVEVGGRGEQF	-	-	TRBV29-1	TRBJ2-1
ASSPGGATHLRGEQY	-	-	TRBV7-3	TRBJ2-7
AWSVGGASSHYEQY	-	-	TRBV30	TRBJ2-7
ASSLGGGGQGETQY	-	-	TRBV7-2	TRBJ2-5
ASSPTGGPGGEAF	-	TRBD1	TRBV5-1	TRBJ1-1
ASTPGGGETQY	-	TRBD2	TRBV12-3/TRBV12-4	TRBJ2-5